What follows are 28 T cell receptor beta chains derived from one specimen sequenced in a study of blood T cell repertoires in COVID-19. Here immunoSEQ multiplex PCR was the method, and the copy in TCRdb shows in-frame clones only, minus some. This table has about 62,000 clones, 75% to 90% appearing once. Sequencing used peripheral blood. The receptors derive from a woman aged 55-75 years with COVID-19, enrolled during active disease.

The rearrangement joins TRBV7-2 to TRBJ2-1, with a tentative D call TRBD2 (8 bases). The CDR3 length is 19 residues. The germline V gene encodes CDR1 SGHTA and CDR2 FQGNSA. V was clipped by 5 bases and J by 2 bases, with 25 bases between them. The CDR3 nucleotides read TGTGCCAGCAGCCCTCCGACAGGGAGTACGGGAGGGACCTACAATGAGCAGTTCTTC. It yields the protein CASSPPTGSTGGTYNEQFF.

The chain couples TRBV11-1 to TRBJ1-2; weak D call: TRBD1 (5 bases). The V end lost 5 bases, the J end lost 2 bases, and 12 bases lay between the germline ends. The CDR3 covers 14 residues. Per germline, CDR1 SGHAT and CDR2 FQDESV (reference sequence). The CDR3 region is CASSRGRTNYGYTF. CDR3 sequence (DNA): TGTGCCAGCAGCCGTGGACGGACAAACTATGGCTACACCTTC.

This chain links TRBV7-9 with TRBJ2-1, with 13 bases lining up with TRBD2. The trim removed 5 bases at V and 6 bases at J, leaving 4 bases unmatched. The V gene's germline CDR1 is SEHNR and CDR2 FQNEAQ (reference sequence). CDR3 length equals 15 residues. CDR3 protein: CASSKTSGRANEQFF. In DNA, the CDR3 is TGTGCCAGCAGCAAAACTAGCGGGAGGGCCAATGAGCAGTTCTTC.

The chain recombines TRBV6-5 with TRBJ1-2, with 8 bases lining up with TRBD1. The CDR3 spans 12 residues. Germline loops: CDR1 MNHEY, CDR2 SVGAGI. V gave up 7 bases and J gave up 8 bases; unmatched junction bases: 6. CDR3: CASTQGAHGYTF. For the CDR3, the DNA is TGTGCCAGCACCCAGGGGGCCCACGGCTACACCTTC.

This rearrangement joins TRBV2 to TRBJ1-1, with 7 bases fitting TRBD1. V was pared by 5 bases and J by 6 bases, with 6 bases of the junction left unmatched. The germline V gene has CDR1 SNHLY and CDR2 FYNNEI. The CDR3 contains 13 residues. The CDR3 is CASSLDRSAEAFF. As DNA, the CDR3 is TGTGCCAGCAGTTTGGACAGGAGCGCTGAAGCTTTCTTT.

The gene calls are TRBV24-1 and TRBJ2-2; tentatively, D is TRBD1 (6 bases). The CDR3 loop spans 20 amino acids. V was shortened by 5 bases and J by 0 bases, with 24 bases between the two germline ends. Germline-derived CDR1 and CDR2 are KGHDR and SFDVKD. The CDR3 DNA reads TGTGCCACCAGTGCAAACACACCCGGGACACCTTTCGCGAACACCGGGGAGCTGTTTTTT. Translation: CATSANTPGTPFANTGELFF.

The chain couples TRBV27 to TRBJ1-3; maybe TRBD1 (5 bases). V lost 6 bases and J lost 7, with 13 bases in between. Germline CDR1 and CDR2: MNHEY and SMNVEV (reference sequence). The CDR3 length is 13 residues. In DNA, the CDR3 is TGTGCCAGCAGCCGGGGGGACGGCAACACCATATATTTT. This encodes CASSRGDGNTIYF.

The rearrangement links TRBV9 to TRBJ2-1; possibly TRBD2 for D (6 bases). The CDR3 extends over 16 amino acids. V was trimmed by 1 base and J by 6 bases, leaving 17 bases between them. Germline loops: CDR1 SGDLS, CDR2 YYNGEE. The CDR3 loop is CASSVPTGGILNEQFF. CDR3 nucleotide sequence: TGTGCCAGCAGCGTACCCACAGGAGGGATCCTCAATGAGCAGTTCTTC.

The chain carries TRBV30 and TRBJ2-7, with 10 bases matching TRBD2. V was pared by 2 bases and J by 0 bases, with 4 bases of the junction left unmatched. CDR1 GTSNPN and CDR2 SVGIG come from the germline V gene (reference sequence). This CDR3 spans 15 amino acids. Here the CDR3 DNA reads TGTGCCTGGAGTCCCGGGACTAGCGCCTCCTACGAGCAGTACTTC. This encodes CAWSPGTSASYEQYF.

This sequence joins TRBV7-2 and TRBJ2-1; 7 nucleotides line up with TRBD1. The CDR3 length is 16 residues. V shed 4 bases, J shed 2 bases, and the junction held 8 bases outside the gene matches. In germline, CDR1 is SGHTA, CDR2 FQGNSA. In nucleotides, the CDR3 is TGTGCCAGCAGCTCAGTAGGACAGGTCACCTACAATGAGCAGTTCTTC. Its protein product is CASSSVGQVTYNEQFF.

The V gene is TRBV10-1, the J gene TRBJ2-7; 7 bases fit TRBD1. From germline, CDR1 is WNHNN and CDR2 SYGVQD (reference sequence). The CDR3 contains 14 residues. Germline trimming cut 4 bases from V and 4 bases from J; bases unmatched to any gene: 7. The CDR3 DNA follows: TGCGCCAGCAGTGCGACAGGGCCGCCATACGAGCAGTACTTC. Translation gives CASSATGPPYEQYF.

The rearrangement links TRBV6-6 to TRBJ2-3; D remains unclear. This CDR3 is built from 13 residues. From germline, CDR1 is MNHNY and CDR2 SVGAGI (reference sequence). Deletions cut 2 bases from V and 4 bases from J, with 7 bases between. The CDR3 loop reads CASSYPPSDTQYF. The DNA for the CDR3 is TGTGCCAGCAGTTACCCCCCTTCAGATACGCAGTATTTT.

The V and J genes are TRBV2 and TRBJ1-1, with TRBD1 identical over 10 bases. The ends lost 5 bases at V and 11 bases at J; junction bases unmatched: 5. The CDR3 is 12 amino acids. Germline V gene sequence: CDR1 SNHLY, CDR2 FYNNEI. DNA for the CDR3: TGTGCCAGCAGTAGACAGGGGGCCGGTGCTTTCTTT. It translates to CASSRQGAGAFF. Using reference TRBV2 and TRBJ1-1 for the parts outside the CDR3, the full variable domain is EPEVTQTPSHQVTQMGQEVILRCVPISNHLYFYWYRQILGQKVEFLVSFYNNEISEKSEIFDDQFSVERPDGSNFTLKIRSTKLEDSAMYFCASSRQGAGAFFGQGTRLTVV.

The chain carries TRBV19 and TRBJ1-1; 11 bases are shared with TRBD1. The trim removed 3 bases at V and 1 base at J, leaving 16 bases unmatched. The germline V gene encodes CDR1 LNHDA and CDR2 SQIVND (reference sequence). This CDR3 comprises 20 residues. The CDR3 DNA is TGTGCCAGTAGTATCCGCCTTTTGGGGACAGGGGGAACTAGGAACACTGAAGCTTTCTTT. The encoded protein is CASSIRLLGTGGTRNTEAFF.

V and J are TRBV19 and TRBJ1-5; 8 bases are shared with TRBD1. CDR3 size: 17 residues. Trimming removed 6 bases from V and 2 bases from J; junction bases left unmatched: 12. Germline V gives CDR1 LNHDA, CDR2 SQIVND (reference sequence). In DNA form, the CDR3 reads TGTGCCAGTAGCCAACCTGCAGGGGGCTCGGGCAATCAGCCCCAGCATTTT. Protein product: CASSQPAGGSGNQPQHF.

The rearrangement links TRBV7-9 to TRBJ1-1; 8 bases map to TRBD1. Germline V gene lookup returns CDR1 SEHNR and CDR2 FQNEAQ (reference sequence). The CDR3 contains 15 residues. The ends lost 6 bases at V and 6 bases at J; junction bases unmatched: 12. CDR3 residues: CASSSHQQGAPEAFF. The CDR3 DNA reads TGTGCCAGCAGTTCCCACCAGCAGGGGGCCCCTGAAGCTTTCTTT. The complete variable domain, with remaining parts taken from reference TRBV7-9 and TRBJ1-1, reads DTGVSQNPRHKITKRGQNVTFRCDPISEHNRLYWYRQTLGQGPEFLTYFQNEAQLEKSRLLSDRFSAERPKGSFSTLEIQRTEQGDSAMYLCASSSHQQGAPEAFFGQGTRLTVV.

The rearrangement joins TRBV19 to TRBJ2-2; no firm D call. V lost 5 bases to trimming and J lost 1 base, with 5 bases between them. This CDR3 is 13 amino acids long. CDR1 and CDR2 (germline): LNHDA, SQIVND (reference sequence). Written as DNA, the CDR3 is TGTGCCAGTAGTTCAGGGAACACCGGGGAGCTGTTTTTT. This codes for CASSSGNTGELFF.

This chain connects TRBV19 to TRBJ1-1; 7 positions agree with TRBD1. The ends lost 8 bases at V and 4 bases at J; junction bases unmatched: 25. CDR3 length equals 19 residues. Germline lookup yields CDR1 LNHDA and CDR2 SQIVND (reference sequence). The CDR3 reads CASHTALPSWTGRSTEAFF. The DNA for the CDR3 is TGTGCCAGTCATACCGCCCTACCCTCATGGACAGGAAGGAGCACTGAAGCTTTCTTT.

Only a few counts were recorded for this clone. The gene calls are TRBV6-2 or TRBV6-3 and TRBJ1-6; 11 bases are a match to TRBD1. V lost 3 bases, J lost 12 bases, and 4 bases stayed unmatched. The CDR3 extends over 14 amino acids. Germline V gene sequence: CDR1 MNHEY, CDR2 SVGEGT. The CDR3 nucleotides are TGTGCCAGCAGTTATGGACAGGGGGCCTTACCCCTCCACTTT. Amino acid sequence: CASSYGQGALPLHF.

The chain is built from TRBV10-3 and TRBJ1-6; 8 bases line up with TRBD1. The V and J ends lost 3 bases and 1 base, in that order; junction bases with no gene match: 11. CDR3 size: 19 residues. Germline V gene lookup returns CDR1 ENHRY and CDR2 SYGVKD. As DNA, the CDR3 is TGTGCCATCAGTGAAGCGGGCAGGGGGCGCGTGTCCTATAATTCACCCCTCCACTTT. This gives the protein CAISEAGRGRVSYNSPLHF.

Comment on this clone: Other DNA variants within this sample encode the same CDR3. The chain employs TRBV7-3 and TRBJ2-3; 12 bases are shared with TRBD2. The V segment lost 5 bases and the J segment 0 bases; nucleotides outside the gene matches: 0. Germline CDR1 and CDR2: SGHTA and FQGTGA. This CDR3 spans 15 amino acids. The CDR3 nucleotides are TGTGCCAGCAGCCTAGCGGGAGGGAGCACAGATACGCAGTATTTT. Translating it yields CASSLAGGSTDTQYF. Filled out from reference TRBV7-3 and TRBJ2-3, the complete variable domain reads GAGVSQTPSNKVTEKGKYVELRCDPISGHTALYWYRQSLGQGPEFLIYFQGTGAADDSGLPNDRFFAVRPEGSVSTLKIQRTERGDSAVYLCASSLAGGSTDTQYFGPGTRLTVL.

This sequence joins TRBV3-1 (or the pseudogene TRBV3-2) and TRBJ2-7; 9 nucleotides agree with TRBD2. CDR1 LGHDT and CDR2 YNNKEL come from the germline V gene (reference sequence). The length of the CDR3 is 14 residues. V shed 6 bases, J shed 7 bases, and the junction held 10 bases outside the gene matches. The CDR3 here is CASRLGLALTEQYF. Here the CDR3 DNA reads TGTGCCAGCAGGCTGGGACTAGCTCTTACAGAGCAGTACTTC.

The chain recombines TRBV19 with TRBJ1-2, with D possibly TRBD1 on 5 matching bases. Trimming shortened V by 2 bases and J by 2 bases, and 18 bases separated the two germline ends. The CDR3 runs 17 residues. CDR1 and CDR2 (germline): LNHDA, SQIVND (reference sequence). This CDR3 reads CASSILMQDSTNYGYTF. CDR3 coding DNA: TGTGCCAGTAGTATACTTATGCAAGACAGCACAAACTATGGCTACACCTTC.

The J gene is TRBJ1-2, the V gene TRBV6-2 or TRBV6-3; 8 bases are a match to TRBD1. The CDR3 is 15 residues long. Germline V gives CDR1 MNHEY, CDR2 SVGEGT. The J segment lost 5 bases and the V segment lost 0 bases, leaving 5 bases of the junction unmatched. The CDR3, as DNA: TGTGCCAGCAGTTACTCTGGGACAGGCGCTTATGGCTACACCTTC. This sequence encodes CASSYSGTGAYGYTF.

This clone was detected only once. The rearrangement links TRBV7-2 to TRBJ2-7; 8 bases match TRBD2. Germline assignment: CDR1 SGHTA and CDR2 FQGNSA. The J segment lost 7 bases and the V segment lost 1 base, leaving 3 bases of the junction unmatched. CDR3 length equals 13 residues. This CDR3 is CASSLGVAGEQYF. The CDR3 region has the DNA TGTGCCAGCAGCTTAGGCGTAGCGGGGGAGCAGTACTTC.

The CDR3 DNA reads as TGTGCCAGCAGCTTGTCCGGGACAGGGACTTTGAACACTGAAGCTTTCTTT. This codes for CASSLSGTGTLNTEAFF. This chain connects TRBV7-2 to TRBJ1-1; TRBD1 aligns across 9 bases. Per the germline V gene, CDR1 is SGHTA and CDR2 is FQGNSA. The CDR3 is 17 amino acids. The V gene end was trimmed by 3 bases and the J gene end by 0 bases; junction bases not matched to a gene: 8.

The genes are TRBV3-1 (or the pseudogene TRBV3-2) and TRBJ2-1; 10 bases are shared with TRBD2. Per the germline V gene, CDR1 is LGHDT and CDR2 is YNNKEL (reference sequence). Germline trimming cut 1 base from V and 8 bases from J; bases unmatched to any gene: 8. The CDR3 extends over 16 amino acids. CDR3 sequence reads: CASSQVGLAGAYEQFF. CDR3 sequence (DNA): TGTGCCAGCAGCCAAGTTGGGCTAGCGGGAGCCTATGAGCAGTTCTTC.

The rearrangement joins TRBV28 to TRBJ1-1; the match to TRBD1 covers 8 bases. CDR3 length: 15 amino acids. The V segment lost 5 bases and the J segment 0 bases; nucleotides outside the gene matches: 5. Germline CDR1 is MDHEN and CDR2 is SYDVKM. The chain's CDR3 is CASSQDRAMNTEAFF. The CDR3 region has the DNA TGTGCCAGCAGTCAGGACAGGGCCATGAACACTGAAGCTTTCTTT. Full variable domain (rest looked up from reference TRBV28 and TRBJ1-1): DVKVTQSSRYLVKRTGEKVFLECVQDMDHENMFWYRQDPGLGLRLIYFSYDVKMKEKGDIPEGYSVSREKKERFSLILESASTNQTSMYLCASSQDRAMNTEAFFGQGTRLTVV.